These T cell receptor beta chains were read from a single sample in a study of T cell responses to AZD1222 COVID-19 vaccine. The method was immunoSEQ multiplex PCR; TCRdb's version includes in-frame clones alone and lacks a portion of them. The data show over 150,000 clones, about 92% seen once. The material sequenced was peripheral blood, taken on day 0 of AZD1222 vaccination. The receptors were gathered from an adult in good health. The CDR3 runs from the conserved cysteine through the conserved F or W. The order of the fields is CDR3 DNA, CDR3 protein, J gene, V gene, D gene, clone size, CDR3 length. The D gene is left open where the match is weak. Where a row states a size, it is once, few, many or the class of an expanded clone; other rows omit it.

DNA: TGTGCCAGCAGCTCCGGGTGGGGGACTGAAGCTTTCTTT
CDR3: CASSSGWGTEAFF
J: TRBJ1-1
V: TRBV7-3
D: -
size: -
length: 13

DNA: TGTGCCAGCAGTGCCTCCTTTACTCGTGGGAACACTGAAGCTTTCTTT
CDR3: CASSASFTRGNTEAFF
J: TRBJ1-1
V: TRBV6-4
D: -
size: -
length: 16

DNA: TGTGCCTGGAGGGTGGACCACTATGGCTACACCTTC
CDR3: CAWRVDHYGYTF
J: TRBJ1-2
V: TRBV30
D: -
size: -
length: 12

DNA: TGTGCCAGCAGCGTAGCGGGGCTGAGCAATGAGCAGTTCTTC
CDR3: CASSVAGLSNEQFF
J: TRBJ2-1
V: TRBV28
D: TRBD2
size: -
length: 14

DNA: TGTGCCAGCAGCTCCCAGGACAGGTCGCAGCCCCAGCATTTT
CDR3: CASSSQDRSQPQHF
J: TRBJ1-5
V: TRBV7-2
D: TRBD1
size: once
length: 14

DNA: TGCGCCAGCAGCGCCGCAGGGGGCGGGGGTACCTCCTACAATGAGCAGTTCTTC
CDR3: CASSAAGGGGTSYNEQFF
J: TRBJ2-1
V: TRBV5-1
D: -
size: -
length: 18

DNA: TGTGCCATCGCTAGGGGCCAGGGTGGAGGCTACACCTTC
CDR3: CAIARGQGGGYTF
J: TRBJ1-2
V: TRBV6-5
D: -
size: -
length: 13

DNA: TGTGCCAGCTCCCGTGCCGGGGCGGACGAGCAGTACTTC
CDR3: CASSRAGADEQYF
J: TRBJ2-7
V: TRBV18
D: -
size: -
length: 13

DNA: TGTGCCAGCAGCCCCGGGACTAGCGGGGGGTACAATGAGCAGTTCTTC
CDR3: CASSPGTSGGYNEQFF
J: TRBJ2-1
V: TRBV9
D: TRBD2
size: -
length: 16

DNA: TGTGCCAGCAGTTTAAAGGGATACGGCTACACCTTC
CDR3: CASSLKGYGYTF
J: TRBJ1-2
V: TRBV27
D: -
size: once
length: 12

DNA: TGTGCCAGCAGCTTATCCCTCCGCACCTACGAGCAGTACTTC
CDR3: CASSLSLRTYEQYF
J: TRBJ2-7
V: TRBV5-4
D: -
size: -
length: 14

DNA: TGTGCCAGCAGTTACTCGAGTCGACTGGTTGACGAGCAGTACTTC
CDR3: CASSYSSRLVDEQYF
J: TRBJ2-7
V: TRBV6-5
D: -
size: once
length: 15

DNA: TGTGCCATCAATGAACAGGGGGCGGACACTGAAGCTTTCTTT
CDR3: CAINEQGADTEAFF
J: TRBJ1-1
V: TRBV10-3
D: TRBD1
size: -
length: 14

DNA: TGTGCCAGCAGCATAAACCAAGAGACCCAGTACTTC
CDR3: CASSINQETQYF
J: TRBJ2-5
V: TRBV5-6
D: -
size: -
length: 12

DNA: TGTGCCAGCAGTGAGGGCCTAGCGGGAGGGAGTGAGCAGTTCTTC
CDR3: CASSEGLAGGSEQFF
J: TRBJ2-1
V: TRBV6-4
D: TRBD2
size: -
length: 15

DNA: TGTGCCAGCAGCCCTACCGGGACTGCATACGAGCAGTACTTC
CDR3: CASSPTGTAYEQYF
J: TRBJ2-7
V: TRBV7-9
D: -
size: -
length: 14

DNA: TGTGCCAGCAGCCAACGTCGCGCGCATAATGAAAAACTGTTTTTT
CDR3: CASSQRRAHNEKLFF
J: TRBJ1-4
V: TRBV14
D: -
size: -
length: 15

DNA: TGTGCCAGTAGTATCTATGCGGGGTATCAGCCCCAGCATTTT
CDR3: CASSIYAGYQPQHF
J: TRBJ1-5
V: TRBV19
D: -
size: -
length: 14

DNA: TGCGCCAGCAGCGAGGACAGGGGGCGGTTCGGTAGCGAAAAACTGTTTTTT
CDR3: CASSEDRGRFGSEKLFF
J: TRBJ1-4
V: TRBV5-1
D: TRBD1
size: -
length: 17

DNA: TGTGCCACCAGCAGGCCCGGGGGCAGCAATCAGCCCCAGCATTTT
CDR3: CATSRPGGSNQPQHF
J: TRBJ1-5
V: TRBV15
D: -
size: -
length: 15

DNA: TGCGCCAGCAGCTTGGGCCCCCTGGGGAACACGGATACGCAGTATTTT
CDR3: CASSLGPLGNTDTQYF
J: TRBJ2-3
V: TRBV5-1
D: -
size: -
length: 16

DNA: TGTGCCAGCCACCGACAGGGGGGGCGAATTGCAACTAATGAAAAACTGTTTTTT
CDR3: CASHRQGGRIATNEKLFF
J: TRBJ1-4
V: TRBV9
D: TRBD1
size: -
length: 18

DNA: TGTGCCAGCAGTGAAGCCTTCCGGGGGGGAAAAGCTTTCTTT
CDR3: CASSEAFRGGKAFF
J: TRBJ1-1
V: TRBV2
D: -
size: few
length: 14

DNA: TGCGCCAGCAGCCCCCGACCTACAGATCGCCATCAGCCCCAGCATTTT
CDR3: CASSPRPTDRHQPQHF
J: TRBJ1-5
V: TRBV4-1
D: -
size: once
length: 16

DNA: TGTGCCAGCAGTCAAAGGACAGATCCTATGAGGGTGCAGTACTTC
CDR3: CASSQRTDPMRVQYF
J: TRBJ2-7
V: TRBV6-2/TRBV6-3
D: -
size: -
length: 15

DNA: TGTGCCAGCAGCCAGGCAGGTGATACCGGGGAGCTGTTTTTT
CDR3: CASSQAGDTGELFF
J: TRBJ2-2
V: TRBV6-2/TRBV6-3
D: -
size: -
length: 14

DNA: TGTGCCAGCAGCGCAAGTGGCGGAGACTCCTACGAGCAGTACTTC
CDR3: CASSASGGDSYEQYF
J: TRBJ2-7
V: TRBV9
D: -
size: -
length: 15

DNA: TGCGCCAGCAGCTTAGCGGGGGACTCCTACGAGCAGTACTTC
CDR3: CASSLAGDSYEQYF
J: TRBJ2-7
V: TRBV5-1
D: TRBD2
size: -
length: 14

DNA: TGTGCCAGCAGCTTGGCCGCGAACACTGAAGCTTTCTTT
CDR3: CASSLAANTEAFF
J: TRBJ1-1
V: TRBV7-6
D: -
size: -
length: 13

DNA: TGTGCCAGCAGCCAAGGGACATTTCAGGCTTTCTTT
CDR3: CASSQGTFQAFF
J: TRBJ1-1
V: TRBV3-1/TRBV3-2
D: -
size: -
length: 12